This T cell receptor beta chain appears in the sequencing data of a study of T cells in Graves' hyperthyroidism and ophthalmopathy. Study details: Peripheral blood specimens were obtained at initial diagnosis, prior to any treatment.

This clonotype was seen ten or more times. What it binds is unknown. Study-wide results and caveats: Also found in blood were most expanded thyroid clonotypes above 0.001.

Exclusion of a patient resulted from uncontrolled infection, other autoimmune disease, pregnancy or lactation. Diagnoses were established using clinical symptoms, serum thyroxine and TRAb, thyroid ultrasound and orbital computed tomography. This CDR3 has 12 amino acids. Trimming pared 3 bases from V and 13 bases from J, leaving 13 bases between. In germline, CDR1 is SEHNR, CDR2 FQNEAQ (reference sequence). Regions amplified from RNA transcripts were the TCR beta CDR3 regions. HTBI primers drove first-round RT-PCR of the TCR CDR3. TCRdb ran MiXCR on the multiplex PCR reads and lists one entry per CDR3 protein. In the table there are a few hundred thousand distinct CDR3 sequences, about a sixth of which are singletons.

Sequencing was carried out using blood. This chain connects TRBV7-9 to TRBJ2-1; D is possibly TRBD2 (6 bases). The source is a woman under 30 with Graves' hyperthyroidism that later progressed to Graves' ophthalmopathy. The CDR3 bases are TGTGCCAGCAGCTTGGCCGCGGGAATTCAGTTCTTC. Amino acid sequence: CASSLAAGIQFF. Looking up the rest from reference TRBV7-9 and TRBJ2-1 gives the full variable domain: DTGVSQNPRHKITKRGQNVTFRCDPISEHNRLYWYRQTLGQGPEFLTYFQNEAQLEKSRLLSDRFSAERPKGSFSTLEIQRTEQGDSAMYLCASSLAAGIQFFGPGTRLTVL.